The present T cell receptor (beta chain) was sequenced within a study of blood T cell repertoires in COVID-19. Study details: Specimens from acute and convalescent COVID-19 originated in the United States, Italy and Spain.

In the authors' workflow: The authors estimated nucleated cell counts from reference gene primer amplification. Clones were read by immunoSEQ multiplex PCR, and TCRdb kept only the in-frame ones, dropping some. Clonal size and the V and J genes are those of that table, whereas D and trimming came from the DNA. The sample lists 300,000 or so clones; over 75% were seen once. Categorization into cohorts depended on clinical history that participants reported. This CDR3 contains 12 residues. Trimming removed 2 bases from V and 6 bases from J, with 7 bases in between. CDR1 is MDHEN and CDR2 is SYDVKM in the germline V gene.

This sequence joins TRBV28 and TRBJ1-2; TRBD1 might be the D (5 bases). This receptor was obtained from a woman in her late teens or twenties who had recovered from COVID-19. Sequenced material: PBMCs or T cells enriched from blood (not recorded which). The CDR3 bases are TGTGCCAGCAGTTTAGGGGGGAATGGCTACACCTTC. This gives the protein CASSLGGNGYTF.